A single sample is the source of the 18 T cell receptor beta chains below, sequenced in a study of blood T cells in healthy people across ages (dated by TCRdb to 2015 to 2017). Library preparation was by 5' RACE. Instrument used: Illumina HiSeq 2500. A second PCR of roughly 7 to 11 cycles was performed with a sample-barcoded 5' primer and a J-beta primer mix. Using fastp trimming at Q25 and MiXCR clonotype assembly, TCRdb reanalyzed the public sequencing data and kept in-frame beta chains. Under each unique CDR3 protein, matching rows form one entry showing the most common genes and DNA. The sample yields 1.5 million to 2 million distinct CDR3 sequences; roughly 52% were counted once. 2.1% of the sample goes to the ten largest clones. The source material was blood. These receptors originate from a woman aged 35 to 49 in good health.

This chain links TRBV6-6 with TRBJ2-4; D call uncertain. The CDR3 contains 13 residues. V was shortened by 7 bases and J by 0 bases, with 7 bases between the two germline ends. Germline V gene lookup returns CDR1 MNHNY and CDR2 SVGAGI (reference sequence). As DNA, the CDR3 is TGTGCCAGCATGGTGGAAGCCAAAAACATTCAGTACTTC. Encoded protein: CASMVEAKNIQYF.

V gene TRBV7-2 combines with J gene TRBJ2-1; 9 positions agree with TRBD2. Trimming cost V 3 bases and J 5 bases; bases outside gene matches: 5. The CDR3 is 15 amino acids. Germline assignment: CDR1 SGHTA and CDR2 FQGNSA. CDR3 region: CASSFKRGAHNEQFF. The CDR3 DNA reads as TGTGCCAGCAGCTTTAAGCGGGGGGCCCACAATGAGCAGTTCTTC.

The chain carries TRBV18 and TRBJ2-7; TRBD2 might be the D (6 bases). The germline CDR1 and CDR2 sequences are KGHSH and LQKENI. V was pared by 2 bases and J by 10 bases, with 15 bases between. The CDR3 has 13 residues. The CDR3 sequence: CASSPDWGDAQYF. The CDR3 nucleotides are TGTGCCAGCTCACCAGATTGGGGGGACGCCCAGTACTTC.

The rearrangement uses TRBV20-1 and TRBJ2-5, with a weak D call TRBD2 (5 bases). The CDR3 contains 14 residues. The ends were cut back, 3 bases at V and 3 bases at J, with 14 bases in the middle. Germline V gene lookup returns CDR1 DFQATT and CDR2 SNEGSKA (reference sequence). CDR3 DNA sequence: TGCAGTGCTAGCCACGCGGGTAGGAAAGAGACCCAGTACTTC. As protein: CSASHAGRKETQYF.

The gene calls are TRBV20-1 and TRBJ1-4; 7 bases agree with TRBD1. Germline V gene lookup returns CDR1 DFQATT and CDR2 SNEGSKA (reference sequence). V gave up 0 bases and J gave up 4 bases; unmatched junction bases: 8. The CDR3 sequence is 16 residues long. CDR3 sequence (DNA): TGCAGTGCTAGAGAGGATCGGGACAGAGTTAATGAAAAACTGTTTTTT. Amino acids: CSAREDRDRVNEKLFF.

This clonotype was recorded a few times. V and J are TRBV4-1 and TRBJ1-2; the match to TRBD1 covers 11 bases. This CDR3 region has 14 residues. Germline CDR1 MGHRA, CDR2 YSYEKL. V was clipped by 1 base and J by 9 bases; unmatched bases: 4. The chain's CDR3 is CASSQGTGGMSYTF. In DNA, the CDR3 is TGCGCCAGCAGCCAAGGGACAGGGGGCATGAGCTACACCTTC.

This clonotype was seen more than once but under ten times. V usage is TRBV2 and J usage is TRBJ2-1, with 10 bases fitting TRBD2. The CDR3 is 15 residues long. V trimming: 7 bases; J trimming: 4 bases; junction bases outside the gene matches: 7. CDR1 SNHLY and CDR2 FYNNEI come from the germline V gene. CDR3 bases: TGTGCCAGCAAGAGGGAGCGGGGGGGTTACAATGAGCAGTTCTTC. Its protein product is CASKRERGGYNEQFF.

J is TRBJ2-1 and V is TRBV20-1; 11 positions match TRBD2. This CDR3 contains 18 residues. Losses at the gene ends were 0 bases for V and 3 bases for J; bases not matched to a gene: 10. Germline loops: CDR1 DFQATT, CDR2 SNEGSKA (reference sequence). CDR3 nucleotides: TGCAGTGCTAGAGATCGACTAGCGGGGAGGGGGATCTACAATGAGCAGTTCTTC. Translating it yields CSARDRLAGRGIYNEQFF.

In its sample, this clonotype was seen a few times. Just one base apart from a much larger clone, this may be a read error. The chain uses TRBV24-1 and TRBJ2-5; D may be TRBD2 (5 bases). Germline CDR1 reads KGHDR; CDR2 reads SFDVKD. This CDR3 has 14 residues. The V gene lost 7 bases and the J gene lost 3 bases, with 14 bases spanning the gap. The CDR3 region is CATRDSGRKETQYF. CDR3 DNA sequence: TGTGCCACCAGGGACTCAGGACGGAAAGAGACCCAGTACTTC.

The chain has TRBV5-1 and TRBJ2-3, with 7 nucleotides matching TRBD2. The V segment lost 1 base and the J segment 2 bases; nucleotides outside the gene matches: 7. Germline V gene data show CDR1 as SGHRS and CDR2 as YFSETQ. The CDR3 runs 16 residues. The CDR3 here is CASSLLAGDFTDTQYF. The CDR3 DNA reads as TGCGCCAGCAGCTTGTTGGCGGGGGACTTCACAGATACGCAGTATTTT.

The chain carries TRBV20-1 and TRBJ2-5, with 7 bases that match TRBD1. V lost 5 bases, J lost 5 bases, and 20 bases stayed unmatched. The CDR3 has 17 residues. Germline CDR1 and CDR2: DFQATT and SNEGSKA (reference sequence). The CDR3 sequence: CSARYMTGMSEWETQYF. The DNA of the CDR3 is TGCAGTGCTCGTTATATGACAGGGATGTCAGAGTGGGAGACCCAGTACTTC.

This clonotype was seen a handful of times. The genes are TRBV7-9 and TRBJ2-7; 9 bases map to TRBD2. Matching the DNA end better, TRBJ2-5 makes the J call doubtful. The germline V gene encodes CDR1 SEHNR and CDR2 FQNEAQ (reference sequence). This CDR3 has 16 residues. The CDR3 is CASTPAGGGLEETQYF. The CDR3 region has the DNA TGTGCCAGCACCCCAGCGGGGGGAGGTTTAGAAGAGACCCAGTACTTC.

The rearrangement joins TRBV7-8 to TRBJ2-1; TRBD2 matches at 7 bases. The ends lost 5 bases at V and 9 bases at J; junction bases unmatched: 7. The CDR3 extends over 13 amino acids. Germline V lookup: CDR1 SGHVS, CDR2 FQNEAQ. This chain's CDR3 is CASSPGWGGEQFF. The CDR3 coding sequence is TGTGCCAGCAGCCCGGGGTGGGGGGGTGAGCAGTTCTTC.

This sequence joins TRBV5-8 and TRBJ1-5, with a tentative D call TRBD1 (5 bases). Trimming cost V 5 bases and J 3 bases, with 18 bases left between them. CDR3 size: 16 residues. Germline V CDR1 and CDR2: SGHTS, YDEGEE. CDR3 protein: CASSSDTGRDNQPQHF. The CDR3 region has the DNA TGTGCCAGCAGTTCGGACACTGGCCGGGACAATCAGCCCCAGCATTTT.

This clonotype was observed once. In DNA, the CDR3 is TGCAGTGCTAGAGATCTAGCGGGGGTTAGCACAGATACGCAGTATTTT. Translating it yields CSARDLAGVSTDTQYF. The rearrangement uses TRBV20-1 and TRBJ2-3; 10 bases fit TRBD2. J lost 0 bases, V lost 0 bases, and 3 bases had no gene match. The germline CDR1 and CDR2 sequences are DFQATT and SNEGSKA (reference sequence). CDR3 length: 16 residues.

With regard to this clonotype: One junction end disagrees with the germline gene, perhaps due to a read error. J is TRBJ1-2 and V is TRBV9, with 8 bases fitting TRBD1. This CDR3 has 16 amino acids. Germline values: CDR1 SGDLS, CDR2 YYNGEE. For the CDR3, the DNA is TGTGCCAGTAGCGTAGGCCCGGACAGGGCTAACTATGGCTACACCTTC. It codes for CASSVGPDRANYGYTF.

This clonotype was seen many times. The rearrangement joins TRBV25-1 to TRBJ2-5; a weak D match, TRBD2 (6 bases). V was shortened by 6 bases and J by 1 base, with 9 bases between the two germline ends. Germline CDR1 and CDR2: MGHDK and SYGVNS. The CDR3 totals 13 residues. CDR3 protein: CASRAGPQETQYF. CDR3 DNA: TGTGCCAGCAGAGCGGGCCCCCAAGAGACCCAGTACTTC.

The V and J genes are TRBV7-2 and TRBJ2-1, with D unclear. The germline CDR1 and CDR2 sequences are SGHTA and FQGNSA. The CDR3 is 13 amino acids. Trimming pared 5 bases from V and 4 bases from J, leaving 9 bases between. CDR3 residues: CASSAGPYNEQFF. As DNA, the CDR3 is TGTGCCAGCAGCGCCGGTCCTTACAATGAGCAGTTCTTC.